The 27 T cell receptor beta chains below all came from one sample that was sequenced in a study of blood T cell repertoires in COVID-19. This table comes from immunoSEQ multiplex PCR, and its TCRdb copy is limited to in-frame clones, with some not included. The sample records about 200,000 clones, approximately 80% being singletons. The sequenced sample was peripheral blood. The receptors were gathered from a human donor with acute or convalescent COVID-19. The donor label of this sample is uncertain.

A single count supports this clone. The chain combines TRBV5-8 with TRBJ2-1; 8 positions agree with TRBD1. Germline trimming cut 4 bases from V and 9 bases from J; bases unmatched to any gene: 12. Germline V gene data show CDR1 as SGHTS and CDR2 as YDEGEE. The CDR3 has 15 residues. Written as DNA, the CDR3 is TGTGCCAGCAGCCTCAGGGGGCCCTTGGGGCGTGAGCAGTTCTTC. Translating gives CASSLRGPLGREQFF.

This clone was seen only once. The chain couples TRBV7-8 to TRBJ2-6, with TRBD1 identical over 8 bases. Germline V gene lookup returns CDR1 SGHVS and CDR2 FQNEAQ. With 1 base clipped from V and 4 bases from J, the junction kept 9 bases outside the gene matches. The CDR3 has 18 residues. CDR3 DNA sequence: TGTGCCAGCAGCTTAGGACGGACAGGGTCTTTCGGGGCCAACGTCCTGACTTTC. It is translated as CASSLGRTGSFGANVLTF.

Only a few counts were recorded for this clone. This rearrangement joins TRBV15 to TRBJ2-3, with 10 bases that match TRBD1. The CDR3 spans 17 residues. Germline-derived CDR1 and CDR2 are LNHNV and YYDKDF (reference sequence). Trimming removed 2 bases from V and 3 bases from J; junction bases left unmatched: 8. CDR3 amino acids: CATSRQRDRGRTDTQYF. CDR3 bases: TGTGCCACCAGCAGACAAAGGGACAGGGGAAGAACAGATACGCAGTATTTT.

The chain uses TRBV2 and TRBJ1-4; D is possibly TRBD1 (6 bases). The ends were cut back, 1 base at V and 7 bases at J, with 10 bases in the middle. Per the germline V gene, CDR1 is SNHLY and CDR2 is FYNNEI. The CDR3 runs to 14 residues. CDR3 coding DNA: TGTGCCAGCAGTGAAGAGGGGGTCAGTGAAAAACTGTTTTTT. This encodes CASSEEGVSEKLFF.

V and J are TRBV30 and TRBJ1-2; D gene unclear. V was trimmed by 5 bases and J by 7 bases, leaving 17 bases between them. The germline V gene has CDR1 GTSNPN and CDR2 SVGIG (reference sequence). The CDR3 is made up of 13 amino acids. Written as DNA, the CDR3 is TGTGCCTGGGAATCATCGGTTAGGAGTGGCTACACCTTC. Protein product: CAWESSVRSGYTF.

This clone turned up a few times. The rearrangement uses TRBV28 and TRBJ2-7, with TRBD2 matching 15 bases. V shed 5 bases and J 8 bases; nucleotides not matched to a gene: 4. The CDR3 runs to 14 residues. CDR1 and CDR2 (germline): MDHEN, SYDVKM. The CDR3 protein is CASSGGLAGGKQYF. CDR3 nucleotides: TGTGCCAGCAGTGGAGGACTAGCGGGAGGGAAGCAGTACTTC.

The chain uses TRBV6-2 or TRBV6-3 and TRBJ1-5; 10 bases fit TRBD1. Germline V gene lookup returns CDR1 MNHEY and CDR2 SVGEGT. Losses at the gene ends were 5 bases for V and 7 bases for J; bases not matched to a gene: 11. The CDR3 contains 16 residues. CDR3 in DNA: TGTGCCAGCAGTCGACCCCCGGGACAGGGGAACCAGCCCCAGCATTTT. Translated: CASSRPPGQGNQPQHF.

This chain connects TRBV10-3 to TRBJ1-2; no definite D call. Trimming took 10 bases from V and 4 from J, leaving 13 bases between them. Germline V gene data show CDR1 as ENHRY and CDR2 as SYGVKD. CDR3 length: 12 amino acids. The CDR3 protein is CANREEAYGYTF. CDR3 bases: TGTGCCAACCGGGAGGAGGCCTATGGCTACACCTTC.

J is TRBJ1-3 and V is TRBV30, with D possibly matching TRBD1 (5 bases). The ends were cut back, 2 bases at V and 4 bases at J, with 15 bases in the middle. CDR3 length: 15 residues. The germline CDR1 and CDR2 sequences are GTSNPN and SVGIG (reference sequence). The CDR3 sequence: CAWSTWGERGNTIYF. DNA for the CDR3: TGTGCCTGGAGTACTTGGGGGGAGAGGGGAAACACCATATATTTT. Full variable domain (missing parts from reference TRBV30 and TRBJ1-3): SQTIHQWPATLVQPVGSPLSLECTVEGTSNPNLYWYRQAAGRGLQLLFYSVGIGQISSEVPQNLSASRPQDRQFILSSKKLLLSDSGFYLCAWSTWGERGNTIYFGEGSWLTVV.

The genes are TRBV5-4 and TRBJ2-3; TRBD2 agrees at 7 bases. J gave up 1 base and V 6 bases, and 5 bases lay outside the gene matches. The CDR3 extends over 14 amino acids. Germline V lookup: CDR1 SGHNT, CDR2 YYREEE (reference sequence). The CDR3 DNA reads TGTGCCAGCAAAACAGGACTAGGCACAGATACGCAGTATTTT. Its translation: CASKTGLGTDTQYF.

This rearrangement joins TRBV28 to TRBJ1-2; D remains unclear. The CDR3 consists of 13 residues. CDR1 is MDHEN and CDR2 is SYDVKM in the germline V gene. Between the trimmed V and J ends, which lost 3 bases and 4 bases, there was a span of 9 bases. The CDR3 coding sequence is TGTGCCAGCAGTTTTTCGAGCCTCTATGGCTACACCTTC. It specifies CASSFSSLYGYTF.

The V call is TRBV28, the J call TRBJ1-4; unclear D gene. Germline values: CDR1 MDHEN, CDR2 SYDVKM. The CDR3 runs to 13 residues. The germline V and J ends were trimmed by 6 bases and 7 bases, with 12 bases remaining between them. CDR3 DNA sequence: TGTGCCAGCAGCCTCGGGAGTAGTGAAAAACTGTTTTTT. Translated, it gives CASSLGSSEKLFF.

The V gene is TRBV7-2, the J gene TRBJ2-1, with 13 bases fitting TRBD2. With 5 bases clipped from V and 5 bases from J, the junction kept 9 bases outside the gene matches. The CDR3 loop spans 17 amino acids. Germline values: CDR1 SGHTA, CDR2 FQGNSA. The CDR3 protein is CASSQYSGLAGNNEQFF. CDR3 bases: TGTGCCAGCAGCCAATATTCGGGACTAGCGGGGAACAATGAGCAGTTCTTC. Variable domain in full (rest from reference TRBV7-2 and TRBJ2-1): GAGVSQSPSNKVTEKGKDVELRCDPISGHTALYWYRQSLGQGLEFLIYFQGNSAPDKSGLPSDRFSAERTGGSVSTLTIQRTQQEDSAVYLCASSQYSGLAGNNEQFFGPGTRLTVL.

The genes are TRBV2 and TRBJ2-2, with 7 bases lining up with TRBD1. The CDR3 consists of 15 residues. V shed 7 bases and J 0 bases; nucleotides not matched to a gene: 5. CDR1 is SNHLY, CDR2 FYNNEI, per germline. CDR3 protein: CASKEGATNTGELFF. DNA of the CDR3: TGTGCCAGCAAAGAGGGGGCGACGAACACCGGGGAGCTGTTTTTT.

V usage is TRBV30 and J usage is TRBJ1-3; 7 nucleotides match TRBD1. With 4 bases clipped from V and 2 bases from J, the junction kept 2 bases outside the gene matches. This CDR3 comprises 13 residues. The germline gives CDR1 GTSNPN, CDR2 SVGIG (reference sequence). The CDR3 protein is CAWTQGTGNTIYF. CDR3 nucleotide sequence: TGTGCCTGGACACAGGGGACTGGAAACACCATATATTTT.

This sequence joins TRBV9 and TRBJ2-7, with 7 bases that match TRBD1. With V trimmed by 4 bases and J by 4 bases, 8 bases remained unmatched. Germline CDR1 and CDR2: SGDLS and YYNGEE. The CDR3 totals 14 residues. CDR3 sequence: CASSPRDSGYEQYF. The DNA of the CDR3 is TGTGCCAGCAGCCCCCGGGACAGTGGGTACGAGCAGTACTTC.

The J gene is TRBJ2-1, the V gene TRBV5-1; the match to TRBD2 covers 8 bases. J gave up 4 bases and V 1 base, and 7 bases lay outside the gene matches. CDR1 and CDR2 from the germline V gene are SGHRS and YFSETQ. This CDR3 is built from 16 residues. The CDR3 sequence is CASSLTSGDSYNEQFF. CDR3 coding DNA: TGCGCCAGCAGCTTGACTAGCGGAGATTCATACAATGAGCAGTTCTTC.

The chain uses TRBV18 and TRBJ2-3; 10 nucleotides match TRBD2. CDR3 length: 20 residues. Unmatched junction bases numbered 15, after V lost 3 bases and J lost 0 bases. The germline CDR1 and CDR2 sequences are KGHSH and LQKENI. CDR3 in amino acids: CASSPRTSGTAVSSTDTQYF. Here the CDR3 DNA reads TGTGCCAGCTCACCTAGAACTAGCGGGACCGCGGTCTCTAGCACAGATACGCAGTATTTT.

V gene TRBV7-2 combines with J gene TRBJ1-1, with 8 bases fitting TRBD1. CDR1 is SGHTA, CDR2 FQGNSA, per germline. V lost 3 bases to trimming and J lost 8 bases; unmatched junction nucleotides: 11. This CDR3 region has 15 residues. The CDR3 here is CASSLGRGRFAEAFF. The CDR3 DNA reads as TGTGCCAGCAGCTTGGGCAGGGGGCGATTCGCCGAAGCTTTCTTT.

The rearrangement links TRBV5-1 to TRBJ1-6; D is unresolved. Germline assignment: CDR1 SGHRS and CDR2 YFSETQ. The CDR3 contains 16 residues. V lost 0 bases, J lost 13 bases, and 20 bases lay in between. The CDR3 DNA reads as TGCGCCAGCAGCTTGGAGGGCGGGAGCTCCCCGTCGCCCCTCCACTTT. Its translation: CASSLEGGSSPSPLHF.

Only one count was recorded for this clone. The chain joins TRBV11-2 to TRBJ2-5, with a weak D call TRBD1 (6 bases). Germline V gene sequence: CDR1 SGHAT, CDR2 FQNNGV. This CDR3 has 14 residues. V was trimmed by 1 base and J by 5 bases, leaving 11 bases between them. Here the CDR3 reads CASSLVGALETQYF. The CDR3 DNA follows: TGTGCCAGCAGCTTAGTGGGGGCGCTTGAGACCCAGTACTTC.

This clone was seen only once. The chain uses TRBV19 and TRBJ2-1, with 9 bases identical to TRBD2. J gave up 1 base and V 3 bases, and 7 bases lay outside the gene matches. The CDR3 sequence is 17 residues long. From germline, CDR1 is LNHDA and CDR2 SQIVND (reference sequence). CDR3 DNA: TGTGCCAGTAGTATGGCCCCCAGCGGGGGGTCCTACAATGAGCAGTTCTTC. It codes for CASSMAPSGGSYNEQFF.

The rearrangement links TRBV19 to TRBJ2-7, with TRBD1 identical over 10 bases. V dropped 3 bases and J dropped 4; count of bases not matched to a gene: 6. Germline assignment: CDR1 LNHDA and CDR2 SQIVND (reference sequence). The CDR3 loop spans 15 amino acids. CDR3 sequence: CASSIEDRGLYEQYF. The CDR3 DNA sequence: TGTGCCAGTAGTATCGAAGACAGGGGGCTGTACGAGCAGTACTTC. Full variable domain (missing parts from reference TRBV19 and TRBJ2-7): DGGITQSPKYLFRKEGQNVTLSCEQNLNHDAMYWYRQDPGQGLRLIYYSQIVNDFQKGDIAEGYSVSREKKESFPLTVTSAQKNPTAFYLCASSIEDRGLYEQYFGPGTRLTVT.

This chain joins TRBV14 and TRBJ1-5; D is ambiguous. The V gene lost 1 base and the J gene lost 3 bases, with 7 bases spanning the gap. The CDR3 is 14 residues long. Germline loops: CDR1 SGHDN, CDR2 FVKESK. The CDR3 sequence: CASSQADTNQPQHF. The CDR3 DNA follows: TGTGCCAGCAGCCAAGCCGACACCAATCAGCCCCAGCATTTT.

This chain's CDR3 is CASSQASPRREEKLFF. The CDR3, as DNA: TGTGCCAGCAGCCAAGCCTCACCCCGACGGGAGGAAAAACTGTTTTTT. V usage is TRBV3-1 (or the pseudogene TRBV3-2) and J usage is TRBJ1-4, with D unclear. Germline values: CDR1 LGHDT, CDR2 YNNKEL (reference sequence). V gave up 1 base and J gave up 8 bases, with 17 bases separating them. The CDR3 extends over 16 amino acids.

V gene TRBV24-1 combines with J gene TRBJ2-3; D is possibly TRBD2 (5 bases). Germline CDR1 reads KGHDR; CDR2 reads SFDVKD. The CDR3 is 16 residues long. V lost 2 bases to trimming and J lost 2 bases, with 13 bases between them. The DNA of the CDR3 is TGTGCCACCAGTGATTGGGCTAGCCCAAACACAGATACGCAGTATTTT. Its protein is CATSDWASPNTDTQYF.

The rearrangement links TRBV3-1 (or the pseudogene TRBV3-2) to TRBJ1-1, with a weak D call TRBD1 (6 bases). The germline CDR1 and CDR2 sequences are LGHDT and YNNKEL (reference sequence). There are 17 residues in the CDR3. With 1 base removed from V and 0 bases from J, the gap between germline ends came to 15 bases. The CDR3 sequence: CASSQAPGDIMNTEAFF. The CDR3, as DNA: TGTGCCAGCAGCCAAGCTCCAGGGGATATAATGAACACTGAAGCTTTCTTT.